These 27 T cell receptor beta chains originate from one sample sequenced in a study of blood T cell repertoires in COVID-19. The protocol was immunoSEQ multiplex PCR, while the TCRdb copy is restricted to in-frame clones and leaves out a portion. The data hold fewer than 250,000 clones, with 88% observed a single time. Specimen: peripheral blood. The receptor set was obtained from a man aged 25-45 years with acute or convalescent COVID-19.

This clone was seen just once. V usage is TRBV27 and J usage is TRBJ1-3; D gene ambiguous. This CDR3 comprises 16 residues. V gave up 5 bases and J gave up 4 bases, with 18 bases separating them. CDR1 and CDR2 from the germline V gene are MNHEY and SMNVEV (reference sequence). CDR3 coding DNA: TGTGCCAGCAGTCCCGCGGTGCGGCCCCCGGGAAACACCATATATTTT. Encoded protein: CASSPAVRPPGNTIYF.

This chain links TRBV11-2 with TRBJ1-4; D remains unclear. From germline, CDR1 is SGHAT and CDR2 FQNNGV. This CDR3 comprises 15 residues. V lost 5 bases and J 5 bases, leaving 15 bases between the germline ends. The CDR3 loop reads CASSPRRSMNEKLFF. DNA of the CDR3: TGTGCCAGCAGCCCCCGCCGCAGTATGAATGAAAAACTGTTTTTT.

The rearrangement links TRBV11-2 to TRBJ2-7; the match to TRBD1 covers 9 bases. The length of the CDR3 is 16 residues. Germline V gene sequence: CDR1 SGHAT, CDR2 FQNNGV. The ends lost 5 bases at V and 3 bases at J; junction bases unmatched: 11. The CDR3 DNA is TGTGCCAGCAGCCGCACCACAGGGGGCATAATCTACGAGCAGTACTTC. Translation: CASSRTTGGIIYEQYF.

The chain joins TRBV30 to TRBJ1-5; D not certain. The CDR3 contains 15 residues. Per the germline V gene, CDR1 is GTSNPN and CDR2 is SVGIG (reference sequence). The V and J ends lost 2 bases and 4 bases respectively, with 15 bases between them. CDR3 protein: CAWSHILGTNQPQHF. The CDR3 DNA reads as TGTGCCTGGAGTCACATTCTAGGAACTAATCAGCCCCAGCATTTT.

In this sample, this clone turned up once. The genes are TRBV28 and TRBJ1-6, with a weak D call TRBD1 (5 bases). The ends were cut back, 5 bases at V and 12 bases at J, with 17 bases in the middle. CDR3 size: 14 residues. The germline V gene encodes CDR1 MDHEN and CDR2 SYDVKM. The CDR3 protein is CASSGGTPSQPLHF. In DNA form, the CDR3 reads TGTGCCAGCAGTGGCGGGACCCCGAGTCAACCCCTCCACTTT.

At least ten counts were recorded for this clone. The rearrangement links TRBV7-9 to TRBJ2-7; weak D call: TRBD2 (5 bases). Germline V CDR1 and CDR2: SEHNR, FQNEAQ (reference sequence). The CDR3 loop spans 17 amino acids. V was clipped by 4 bases and J by 4 bases, with 23 bases between them. The CDR3 spells CASSSPALHGRGYEQYF. The CDR3 nucleotides read TGTGCCAGCAGCTCTCCTGCTCTACACGGAAGAGGGTACGAGCAGTACTTC.

The chain recombines TRBV30 with TRBJ1-6; D is uncertain. The germline CDR1 and CDR2 sequences are GTSNPN and SVGIG (reference sequence). This CDR3 has 13 residues. The ends were cut back, 2 bases at V and 6 bases at J, with 8 bases in the middle. For the CDR3, the DNA is TGTGCCTGGAGTTCGAGCCCTAATTCACCCCTCCACTTT. Protein: CAWSSSPNSPLHF.

The CDR3 reads CASSEAGRGVSYGYTF. The CDR3 DNA reads as TGTGCCAGCAGTGAAGCCGGCAGGGGGGTGAGCTATGGCTACACCTTC. The chain recombines TRBV6-1 with TRBJ1-2; 7 positions agree with TRBD1. The germline V gene has CDR1 MNHNS and CDR2 SASEGT. With 0 bases clipped from V and 4 bases from J, the junction kept 8 bases outside the gene matches. This CDR3 spans 16 amino acids.

Only one count was recorded for this clone. The rearrangement links TRBV9 to TRBJ2-7, with a tentative D call TRBD1 (6 bases). The CDR3 length is 13 residues. Germline CDR1 SGDLS, CDR2 YYNGEE. The V end was cut by 5 bases, the J end by 6 bases, with 15 bases between. This CDR3 reads CASSYRDMGEQYF. The CDR3 DNA is TGTGCCAGCAGTTACCGGGACATGGGCGAGCAGTACTTC.

The chain links TRBV7-9 to TRBJ1-5; perhaps TRBD1 as D (5 bases). CDR1 and CDR2 (germline): SEHNR, FQNEAQ (reference sequence). Trimming stripped 8 bases from V and 3 bases from J, with 8 bases between. The CDR3 totals 12 residues. The CDR3 here is CASGGNNQPQHF. CDR3 nucleotide sequence: TGTGCCAGCGGGGGGAACAATCAGCCCCAGCATTTT.

This rearrangement joins TRBV3-1 (or the pseudogene TRBV3-2) to TRBJ1-2; 7 bases line up with TRBD1. The CDR3 covers 15 residues. Germline V gene sequence: CDR1 LGHDT, CDR2 YNNKEL (reference sequence). Unmatched junction bases numbered 13, after V lost 4 bases and J lost 8 bases. CDR3 sequence: CASSPGGHFLWGYTF. As DNA, the CDR3 is TGTGCCAGCAGCCCAGGGGGACACTTCCTCTGGGGCTACACCTTC.

The V call is TRBV6-1, the J call TRBJ1-2; 12 bases agree with TRBD1. J was trimmed by 3 bases and V by 2 bases; bases with no gene match: 4. The germline V gene encodes CDR1 MNHNS and CDR2 SASEGT. This CDR3 contains 16 residues. The CDR3 DNA follows: TGTGCCAGCAGTGAATTGGGGACAGGGGGCGACTATGGCTACACCTTC. It specifies CASSELGTGGDYGYTF.

This rearrangement joins TRBV5-4 to TRBJ2-7; a weak D match, TRBD2 (5 bases). The CDR3 runs 14 residues. The germline CDR1 and CDR2 sequences are SGHNT and YYREEE (reference sequence). Deletions cut 0 bases from V and 7 bases from J, with 14 bases between. CDR3 coding DNA: TGTGCCAGCAGCTTGGATCCGGGATTACGGGAGCAGTACTTC. It translates to CASSLDPGLREQYF.

The chain employs TRBV19 and TRBJ2-7, with TRBD1 matching 9 bases. J lost 2 bases, V lost 4 bases, and 6 bases had no gene match. The CDR3 is 15 amino acids. CDR1 and CDR2 from the germline V gene are LNHDA and SQIVND (reference sequence). The CDR3 sequence is CASSTGQGKAYEQYF. The CDR3, as DNA: TGTGCCAGTAGTACCGGACAGGGGAAAGCCTACGAGCAGTACTTC. Looking up the rest from reference TRBV19 and TRBJ2-7 gives the full variable domain: DGGITQSPKYLFRKEGQNVTLSCEQNLNHDAMYWYRQDPGQGLRLIYYSQIVNDFQKGDIAEGYSVSREKKESFPLTVTSAQKNPTAFYLCASSTGQGKAYEQYFGPGTRLTVT.

The J gene is TRBJ1-1, the V gene TRBV3-1 (or the pseudogene TRBV3-2); possible D gene TRBD1, 6 bases. Germline CDR1 LGHDT, CDR2 YNNKEL (reference sequence). There are 14 residues in the CDR3. Between the trimmed V and J ends, which lost 6 bases and 8 bases, there was a span of 19 bases. CDR3 sequence reads: CASSPRDIRVEAFF. Here the CDR3 DNA reads TGTGCCAGCAGTCCCCGGGACATTAGAGTGGAAGCTTTCTTT.

This chain links TRBV28 with TRBJ1-2, with D hard to call. Germline CDR1 MDHEN, CDR2 SYDVKM. The germline V and J ends were trimmed by 3 bases and 2 bases, with 16 bases remaining between them. The length of the CDR3 is 16 residues. In DNA, the CDR3 is TGTGCCAGCAGTTTGACCAGCGTAACGGTGAACTATGGCTACACCTTC. It specifies CASSLTSVTVNYGYTF.

J is TRBJ2-3 and V is TRBV11-2; D gene uncertain. Germline assignment: CDR1 SGHAT and CDR2 FQNNGV. Trimming stripped 1 base from V and 4 bases from J, with 6 bases between. This CDR3 region has 13 residues. The CDR3 reads CASSLGEADTQYF. The CDR3 region has the DNA TGTGCCAGCAGCTTAGGTGAGGCAGATACGCAGTATTTT.

The rearrangement links TRBV18 to TRBJ1-6; D is undetermined. Germline-derived CDR1 and CDR2 are KGHSH and LQKENI. The CDR3 consists of 13 residues. The germline V and J ends were trimmed by 2 bases and 6 bases, with 5 bases remaining between them. This CDR3 is CASSPVRNSPLHF. CDR3 DNA: TGTGCCAGCTCACCAGTGCGTAATTCACCCCTCCACTTT.

The chain carries TRBV30 and TRBJ1-2; D unclear. Trimming stripped 3 bases from V and 2 bases from J, with 19 bases between. The CDR3 length is 16 residues. CDR1 GTSNPN and CDR2 SVGIG come from the germline V gene (reference sequence). This CDR3 reads CAWSDLREMLNYGYTF. CDR3 bases: TGTGCCTGGAGCGATCTGCGGGAGATGCTAAACTATGGCTACACCTTC.

The chain is built from TRBV5-6 and TRBJ1-5; the D is unclear. The V gene lost 3 bases and the J gene lost 5 bases, with 6 bases spanning the gap. The germline V gene encodes CDR1 SGHDT and CDR2 YYEEEE. CDR3 length: 12 amino acids. The CDR3 spells CASSYGDQPQHF. As DNA, the CDR3 is TGTGCCAGCAGCTACGGAGATCAGCCCCAGCATTTT.

The chain recombines TRBV4-1 with TRBJ2-3; D possibly corresponds to TRBD2 (5 bases). Germline CDR1 reads MGHRA; CDR2 reads YSYEKL. The CDR3 consists of 15 residues. Trimming took off 4 bases at V and 4 bases at J, with 15 bases between the two ends. CDR3 protein: CASSPEVGVADTQYF. CDR3 nucleotide sequence: TGCGCCAGCAGCCCCGAGGTGGGAGTGGCAGATACGCAGTATTTT.

In regard to this clone: Other DNA sequences from this sample encode an identical CDR3 as well. V is TRBV5-1 and J is TRBJ2-7, with 11 positions matching TRBD2. The CDR3 consists of 14 residues. From germline, CDR1 is SGHRS and CDR2 YFSETQ. V shed 1 base and J 3 bases; nucleotides not matched to a gene: 0. The CDR3 coding sequence is TGCGCCAGCAGCTTGACTAGCGGGAGCTACGAGCAGTACTTC. As protein: CASSLTSGSYEQYF.

The V gene is TRBV24-1, the J gene TRBJ1-1, with 9 bases fitting TRBD1. The V segment lost 3 bases and the J segment 5 bases; nucleotides outside the gene matches: 9. This CDR3 has 16 residues. Germline V gene sequence: CDR1 KGHDR, CDR2 SFDVKD. CDR3 sequence: CATSDQKTGGGTEAFF. DNA for the CDR3: TGTGCCACCAGTGATCAGAAGACAGGGGGAGGAACTGAAGCTTTCTTT.

The rearrangement links TRBV9 to TRBJ1-6; perhaps TRBD1 as D (5 bases). CDR1 and CDR2 (germline): SGDLS, YYNGEE. CDR3 size: 14 residues. V was cut by 3 bases and J by 8 bases, with 12 bases left in between. This chain's CDR3 is CASSATGGDSPLHF. For the CDR3, the DNA is TGTGCCAGCAGCGCCACGGGGGGAGATTCACCCCTCCACTTT.

This sequence joins TRBV3-1 (or the pseudogene TRBV3-2) and TRBJ2-7, with 13 positions matching TRBD2. Germline V gene lookup returns CDR1 LGHDT and CDR2 YNNKEL (reference sequence). V lost 1 base, J lost 0 bases, and 9 bases stayed unmatched. The CDR3 length is 19 residues. The CDR3 DNA reads TGTGCCAGCAGCCAAGGACTAGCGGGAGGCAGCGGAAGCTCCTACGAGCAGTACTTC. It translates to CASSQGLAGGSGSSYEQYF.

J is TRBJ1-3 and V is TRBV5-1; D not resolved. The CDR3 runs to 15 residues. CDR1 SGHRS and CDR2 YFSETQ come from the germline V gene. Trimming cost V 0 bases and J 0 bases, with 7 bases left between them. The CDR3 reads CASSLGESSGNTIYF. CDR3 DNA: TGCGCCAGCAGCTTGGGGGAGAGCTCTGGAAACACCATATATTTT.

This clone appeared once. This chain links TRBV7-6 with TRBJ1-1; 10 bases are shared with TRBD1. Germline lookup yields CDR1 SGHVS and CDR2 FNYEAQ. V lost 3 bases to trimming and J lost 1 base; unmatched junction nucleotides: 5. There are 16 residues in the CDR3. The CDR3 spells CASSFRQGAPNTEAFF. The CDR3 bases are TGTGCCAGCAGCTTTCGACAGGGGGCCCCGAACACTGAAGCTTTCTTT.